Listed below are T cell receptor beta chains from one sample, sequenced in a study of blood T cell repertoires in COVID-19. Sequencing used immunoSEQ multiplex PCR; TCRdb keeps in-frame clones, though not all of them. Of more than 75,000 clones in the sample, around four fifths are singletons; the top ten hold roughly 10%. The source material was peripheral blood. The origin of the receptors is a human donor in a cohort sampled during active COVID-19. Each CDR3 is given with its conserved first and last residue. A D gene is named only where the DNA matches it firmly. Where a row states a size, it is once, few, many or the class of an expanded clone; other rows omit it.

>.|.|TRBV2|TRBJ2-1
CASSVAEGSSYNEQFF
TGTGCCAGCAGTGTAGCGGAGGGGAGCTCCTACAATGAGCAGTTCTTC
>.|.|TRBV3-1/TRBV3-2|TRBJ2-1
CASSYQVGEQFF
TGTGCCAGCAGCTACCAAGTTGGCGAGCAGTTCTTC
>TRBD2|.|TRBV10-1|TRBJ2-7
CASSRAGVYEQYF
TGCGCCAGCAGTCGCGCGGGGGTTTACGAGCAGTACTTC
>TRBD2|few|TRBV2|TRBJ2-7
CASSESASGALEQYF
TGTGCCAGCAGTGAATCGGCTAGCGGGGCCTTGGAGCAGTACTTC
>TRBD2|.|TRBV2|TRBJ2-5
CASSGLAGAQETQYF
TGTGCCAGCAGTGGTCTAGCGGGGGCACAAGAGACCCAGTACTTC
>.|.|TRBV27|TRBJ2-3
CASSLRGLTDTQYF
TGTGCCAGCAGTTTGCGGGGGCTCACAGATACGCAGTATTTT
>TRBD1|.|TRBV7-2|TRBJ1-2
CASSEGQLYGYTF
TGTGCCAGCAGCGAGGGACAGCTTTATGGCTACACCTTC
>.|.|TRBV2|TRBJ1-1
CASSDRGSYTEAFF
TGTGCCAGCAGTGATAGGGGGTCTTACACTGAAGCTTTCTTT
>.|.|TRBV19|TRBJ2-4
CASSKQTDSFPRRNIQYF
TGTGCCAGTAGTAAACAGACCGACAGTTTCCCACGACGGAACATTCAGTACTTC
>TRBD1|.|TRBV7-9|TRBJ1-5
CASSQDRGDQPQHF
TGTGCCAGCAGCCAAGACAGGGGGGATCAGCCCCAGCATTTT
>.|few|TRBV21-1|TRBJ1-5
CASSKDRTPYSNQPQHF
TGTGCCAGCAGCAAAGACAGGACACCCTATAGCAATCAGCCCCAGCATTTT
>.|once|TRBV9|TRBJ2-2
CASSVDARGNTGELFF
TGTGCCAGCAGCGTAGATGCCCGGGGGAACACCGGGGAGCTGTTTTTT
>TRBD1|.|TRBV5-4|TRBJ2-7
CASSSPGTGTYEQYF
TGTGCCAGCAGCTCCCCCGGGACAGGGACCTACGAGCAGTACTTC
>.|.|TRBV19|TRBJ2-7
CASGHTAYEQYF
TGTGCCAGCGGACACACGGCCTACGAGCAGTACTTC
>.|.|TRBV5-1|TRBJ2-2
CASSRDYTGELFF
TGCGCCAGCAGCCGGGACTACACCGGGGAGCTGTTTTTT
>.|.|TRBV6-6|TRBJ2-7
CASSYSGQIYEQYF
TGTGCCAGCAGTTACTCGGGCCAGATCTACGAGCAGTACTTC
>.|.|TRBV24-1|TRBJ2-1
CATSESLAGDNEQFF
TGTGCCACCAGTGAATCTCTGGCCGGAGACAATGAGCAGTTCTTC
>TRBD1|.|TRBV3-1/TRBV3-2|TRBJ2-5
CASSQATGVGETQYF
TGTGCCAGCAGCCAAGCCACAGGGGTGGGAGAGACCCAGTACTTC
>.|.|TRBV18|TRBJ2-3
CASSRGLGTDTQYF
TGTGCCAGCTCACGGGGACTGGGCACAGATACGCAGTATTTT
>.|.|TRBV28|TRBJ2-5
CASSQTRETQYF
TGTGCCAGCAGCCAAACTAGGGAGACCCAGTACTTC
>TRBD1|.|TRBV18|TRBJ1-2
CASSPGTGELGYTF
TGTGCCAGCTCACCCGGGACAGGGGAGCTCGGCTACACCTTC
>TRBD2|once|TRBV5-1|TRBJ2-1
CASSPRLAADNEQFF
TGCGCCAGCAGCCCTCGACTAGCGGCCGACAATGAGCAGTTCTTC
>TRBD1|.|TRBV7-2|TRBJ1-3
CASSRTGGVGNTIYF
TGTGCCAGCAGCCGGACAGGGGGTGTTGGAAACACCATATATTTT
>.|.|TRBV5-1|TRBJ1-1
CASSANPGGGTEAFF
TGCGCCAGCAGTGCTAACCCGGGGGGGGGCACTGAAGCTTTCTTT
>.|.|TRBV28|TRBJ1-5
CASSLSGMKSNQPQHF
TGTGCCAGCAGTTTGTCAGGGATGAAAAGCAATCAGCCCCAGCATTTT
>TRBD1|.|TRBV13|TRBJ1-3
CASSFRGQNSGNTIYF
TGTGCCAGCAGCTTCCGGGGACAGAACTCTGGAAACACCATATATTTT
>.|.|TRBV28|TRBJ2-7
CASSPLGEASYEQYF
TGTGCCAGCAGTCCCTTAGGGGAGGCTTCCTACGAGCAGTACTTC
>.|once|TRBV6-1|TRBJ2-7
CASSDAGQSYEQYF
TGTGCCAGCAGTGACGCTGGACAGTCTTACGAGCAGTACTTC
>.|.|TRBV27|TRBJ2-4
CASTPRVNGNIQYF
TGTGCCAGCACCCCCAGGGTGAACGGAAACATTCAGTACTTC
>.|.|TRBV19|TRBJ1-2
CASSSGGANYGYTF
TGTGCCAGTAGTTCGGGGGGGGCTAACTATGGCTACACCTTC
>.|.|TRBV15|TRBJ2-2
CATSSVGQPNTGELFF
TGTGCCACCAGCAGCGTCGGACAGCCGAACACCGGGGAGCTGTTTTTT
>.|once|TRBV25-1|TRBJ2-7
CASSTGVEGPYEQYF
TGTGCCAGCAGTACAGGGGTGGAGGGCCCCTACGAGCAGTACTTC
>TRBD2|.|TRBV5-1|TRBJ2-2
CASSAGLAGASTGELFF
TGCGCCAGCAGCGCGGGACTAGCGGGAGCGAGCACCGGGGAGCTGTTTTTT